This TCR beta chain emerged from a study of T cell changes during pregnancy in multiple sclerosis. V was shortened by 0 bases and J by 2 bases, with 10 bases between the two germline ends. This CDR3 is built from 15 residues. Germline-derived CDR1 and CDR2 are MGHRA and YSYEKL. The table came from immunoSEQ multiplex PCR; TCRdb's copy has only in-frame clones and leaves some out. The sample has some 45,000 clones, more than 85% seen once. Specimen: CD8+ T cells from peripheral blood mononuclear cells, collected in the first trimester of pregnancy. The origin of this receptor is a female donor with multiple sclerosis, enrolled in a pregnancy study. This rearrangement joins TRBV4-1 to TRBJ1-2; no clear D. Here the CDR3 reads CASSQDKAGNYGYTF. CDR3 sequence (DNA): TGCGCCAGCAGCCAAGATAAGGCAGGCAACTATGGCTACACCTTC.